These 25 T cell receptor beta chains were all obtained from the same sample, sequenced in a study of early T cells in non-severe SARS-CoV-2 infection. TCRdb recomputed calls from the 5' RACE reads with MiXCR, one row per CDR3 protein. The table includes about 62,000 distinct CDR3 sequences, roughly a tenth detected once. The sequenced sample was whole blood. These receptor sequences come from an adult who was a healthcare worker with PCR-confirmed SARS-CoV-2 infection or an uninfected control (not recorded which).

The J gene is TRBJ2-3, the V gene TRBV6-5; 12 nucleotides line up with TRBD2. Germline V gene lookup returns CDR1 MNHEY and CDR2 SVGAGI. This CDR3 has 15 amino acids. V lost 8 bases, J lost 4 bases, and 7 bases stayed unmatched. The DNA for the CDR3 is TGTGCCAGCGCGAGACTAGCGGGGGCAGCAGATACGCAGTATTTT. Protein: CASARLAGAADTQYF.

This clonotype was counted ten times or more. The rearrangement uses TRBV25-1 and TRBJ2-3, with 10 bases aligning to TRBD2. The germline CDR1 and CDR2 sequences are MGHDK and SYGVNS. Trimming at V came to 2 bases and at J to 4 bases, leaving 6 bases not matched to a gene. The CDR3 length is 16 residues. Written as DNA, the CDR3 is TGTGCCAGCAGTGAAGGGAGAAGCGGGGGGGCAGATACGCAGTATTTT. This encodes CASSEGRSGGADTQYF. The variable domain in full, completed from reference TRBV25-1 and TRBJ2-3, reads EADIYQTPRYLVIGTGKKITLECSQTMGHDKMYWYQQDPGMELHLIHYSYGVNSTEKGDLSSESTVSRIRTEHFPLTLESARPSHTSQYLCASSEGRSGGADTQYFGPGTRLTVL.

This sequence joins TRBV28 and TRBJ1-2; TRBD1 might be the D (5 bases). There are 14 residues in the CDR3. The V end lost 6 bases, the J end lost 0 bases, and 11 bases lay between the germline ends. The germline V gene has CDR1 MDHEN and CDR2 SYDVKM. The CDR3 region is CASSDSIANYGYTF. For the CDR3, the DNA is TGTGCCAGCAGCGACAGTATAGCTAACTATGGCTACACCTTC.

The rearrangement links TRBV6-1 to TRBJ2-1; TRBD2 aligns across 7 bases. CDR1 is MNHNS, CDR2 SASEGT, per germline. J gave up 0 bases and V 2 bases, and 7 bases lay outside the gene matches. The CDR3 length is 17 residues. As DNA, the CDR3 is TGTGCCAGCAGTGAATTGGGGGGGTTAAGCTCCTACAATGAGCAGTTCTTC. It is translated as CASSELGGLSSYNEQFF.

The chain is built from TRBV3-1 and TRBJ2-6; 8 bases align to TRBD1. J lost 4 bases, V lost 2 bases, and 10 bases had no gene match. Germline-derived CDR1 and CDR2 are LGHDT and YNNKEL (reference sequence). The length of the CDR3 is 18 residues. CDR3 protein: CASSQPGTGYSGANVLTF. The CDR3 DNA is TGTGCCAGCAGCCAACCTGGGACAGGATATTCGGGGGCCAACGTCCTGACTTTC.

Many counts were recorded for this clonotype. The chain recombines TRBV7-2 with TRBJ2-2; D unclear. Germline assignment: CDR1 SGHTA and CDR2 FQGNSA. CDR3 length equals 12 residues. The V gene lost 5 bases and the J gene lost 7 bases, with 8 bases spanning the gap. The CDR3 region is CASSQKIGELFF. For the CDR3, the DNA is TGTGCCAGCAGCCAAAAAATCGGGGAGCTGTTTTTT.

The table lists this clonotype with many counts. The CDR3 sequence: CASSLGGLAYNEQFF. The CDR3 nucleotides read TGTGCCAGCAGTTTAGGTGGGCTGGCTTACAATGAGCAGTTCTTC. The chain is built from TRBV12-3 or TRBV12-4 and TRBJ2-1; D gene unclear. The CDR3 consists of 15 residues. V lost 1 base and J 4 bases, leaving 11 bases between the germline ends.

This clonotype was detected many times. V usage is TRBV20-1 and J usage is TRBJ2-6; 7 bases agree with TRBD1. With 0 bases clipped from V and 0 bases from J, the junction kept 2 bases outside the gene matches. CDR3 size: 16 residues. Germline CDR1 is DFQATT and CDR2 is SNEGSKA (reference sequence). Written as DNA, the CDR3 is TGCAGTGCTAGAGAGGGACAGTACTCTGGGGCCAACGTCCTGACTTTC. This sequence encodes CSAREGQYSGANVLTF.

The chain joins TRBV2 to TRBJ1-2; 11 nucleotides match TRBD1. V was pared by 6 bases and J by 4 bases, with 1 base of the junction left unmatched. Per germline, CDR1 SNHLY and CDR2 FYNNEI. The CDR3 is made up of 13 amino acids. The chain's CDR3 is CASRGTGGYGYTF. Here the CDR3 DNA reads TGTGCCAGCAGGGGGACAGGGGGCTATGGCTACACCTTC.

At least ten counts were recorded for this clonotype. The V gene is TRBV7-2, the J gene TRBJ1-1; unclear D gene. The CDR3 consists of 16 residues. The germline V and J ends were trimmed by 1 base and 5 bases, with 17 bases remaining between them. Germline values: CDR1 SGHTA, CDR2 FQGNSA. CDR3 amino acids: CASSLDSAAVWTEAFF. Written as DNA, the CDR3 is TGTGCCAGCAGCTTAGATTCTGCGGCGGTGTGGACTGAAGCTTTCTTT. Full variable domain (outside the CDR3, taken from reference TRBV7-2 and TRBJ1-1): GAGVSQSPSNKVTEKGKDVELRCDPISGHTALYWYRQSLGQGLEFLIYFQGNSAPDKSGLPSDRFSAERTGGSVSTLTIQRTQQEDSAVYLCASSLDSAAVWTEAFFGQGTRLTVV.

The gene calls are TRBV4-1 and TRBJ2-3; 10 bases map to TRBD2. This CDR3 has 15 residues. Germline V gene sequence: CDR1 MGHRA, CDR2 YSYEKL. V lost 4 bases and J lost 1; bases outside the gene matches: 2. The CDR3 DNA reads TGCGCCAGCAGCCTCGGACTAGCGGGCACAGATACGCAGTATTTT. It translates to CASSLGLAGTDTQYF.

There are many counts of this clonotype. The DNA of the CDR3 is TGTGCCAGCAGTCTAAGTCGGGGGGACTATGGCTACACCTTC. Its translation: CASSLSRGDYGYTF. The chain recombines TRBV12-3 or TRBV12-4 with TRBJ1-2; a weak D match, TRBD1 (5 bases). The CDR3 spans 14 residues. Trimming stripped 5 bases from V and 3 bases from J, with 13 bases between.

This chain connects TRBV18 to TRBJ2-7, with no clear D. The germline V gene encodes CDR1 KGHSH and CDR2 LQKENI. Trimming removed 2 bases from V and 6 bases from J, with 17 bases in between. The CDR3 contains 15 residues. The CDR3 sequence: CASSPATGVPLEQYV. CDR3 coding DNA: TGTGCCAGCTCACCAGCTACCGGCGTCCCACTCGAGCAGTACGTC.

This clonotype was detected only a few times. J is TRBJ2-5 and V is TRBV6-1, with 9 bases lining up with TRBD1. With 8 bases clipped from V and 4 bases from J, the junction kept 8 bases outside the gene matches. CDR1 and CDR2 from the germline V gene are MNHNS and SASEGT. This CDR3 region has 14 residues. The CDR3 region is CASRADRGTETQYF. The DNA for the CDR3 is TGTGCCAGCCGCGCCGACAGGGGGACAGAGACCCAGTACTTC.

This clonotype has only a few counts. V and J are TRBV7-2 and TRBJ2-3, with D hard to call. The CDR3 is 16 residues long. V lost 2 bases, J lost 0 bases, and 12 bases lay in between. CDR1 is SGHTA, CDR2 FQGNSA, per germline. The CDR3 protein is CASSLLGSTSTDTQYF. In DNA, the CDR3 is TGTGCCAGCAGCTTACTAGGGTCCACTAGCACAGATACGCAGTATTTT.

This clonotype occurred a few times. The rearrangement joins TRBV3-1 to TRBJ2-2; the D gene is possibly TRBD1 (5 bases). Looked up from germline, CDR1 is LGHDT and CDR2 is YNNKEL (reference sequence). The CDR3 is 14 amino acids. V was trimmed by 4 bases and J by 3 bases, leaving 9 bases between them. The CDR3: CASSRMTDTGELFF. CDR3 in DNA: TGTGCCAGCAGCCGTATGACAGACACCGGGGAGCTGTTTTTT.

The chain carries TRBV28 and TRBJ1-1, with TRBD1 as a possible D gene (5 bases). The germline V gene has CDR1 MDHEN and CDR2 SYDVKM. The CDR3 length is 16 residues. V gave up 5 bases and J gave up 0 bases, with 16 bases separating them. The CDR3 loop reads CASSPPPQEMNTEAFF. In DNA, the CDR3 is TGTGCCAGCAGTCCCCCCCCACAGGAGATGAACACTGAAGCTTTCTTT.

This clonotype was seen a few times. Here the CDR3 DNA reads TGTGCCAGCAGTTTGTACAGGGGCTCTGGGGCCAACGTCCTGACTTTC. As protein: CASSLYRGSGANVLTF. This chain uses TRBV12-3 or TRBV12-4 with TRBJ2-6; 7 positions agree with TRBD1. V lost 3 bases and J lost 0; bases outside the gene matches: 2. The length of the CDR3 is 16 residues.

The V call is TRBV20-1, the J call TRBJ2-3; TRBD2 matches 13 bases. CDR1 is DFQATT and CDR2 is SNEGSKA in the germline V gene (reference sequence). Trimming removed 5 bases from V and 4 bases from J; junction bases left unmatched: 15. The CDR3 totals 18 residues. The CDR3 region has the DNA TGCAGTGCTCCCAACCGAGGACTAGCGGGGGCCTCACCAGATACGCAGTATTTT. The encoded protein is CSAPNRGLAGASPDTQYF.

This clonotype was observed a few times. CDR3 DNA: TGTGCCAGCAGCCTCCCGGGGAACACCGGGGAGCTGTTTTTT. The encoded protein is CASSLPGNTGELFF. The rearrangement joins TRBV5-6 to TRBJ2-2; D remains ambiguous. The V and J ends lost 4 bases and 1 base respectively, with 8 bases between them. CDR1 and CDR2 (germline): SGHDT, YYEEEE. CDR3 size: 14 residues.

This clonotype was detected ten times or more. V and J are TRBV10-2 and TRBJ2-7; D is unclear. Germline assignment: CDR1 WSHSY and CDR2 SAAADI. Trimming took off 8 bases at V and 2 bases at J, with 4 bases between the two ends. This CDR3 contains 10 residues. In nucleotides, the CDR3 is TGCGCCAGCCTACCCTACGAGCAGTACGTC. As protein: CASLPYEQYV.

This clonotype was counted many times. The chain is built from TRBV9 and TRBJ2-1; weak D call: TRBD2 (6 bases). Trimming pared 0 bases from V and 0 bases from J, leaving 13 bases between. Germline CDR1 SGDLS, CDR2 YYNGEE. The CDR3 loop spans 17 amino acids. DNA for the CDR3: TGTGCCAGCAGCGTAGGGGACTCCTCGAGCTCCTACAATGAGCAGTTCTTC. The encoded protein is CASSVGDSSSSYNEQFF.

This clonotype was found many times. The chain has TRBV3-1 and TRBJ1-2; D not resolved. Germline V gene lookup returns CDR1 LGHDT and CDR2 YNNKEL (reference sequence). V lost 4 bases, J lost 7 bases, and 13 bases lay in between. This CDR3 is built from 13 residues. CDR3 DNA: TGTGCCAGCAGCCCTAGACGGGAAGTTGGCTACACCTTC. Translated: CASSPRREVGYTF.

The sample holds many counts of this clonotype. This rearrangement joins TRBV27 to TRBJ2-3; TRBD2 matches at 10 bases. The V gene end was trimmed by 4 bases and the J gene end by 0 bases; junction bases not matched to a gene: 7. CDR1 and CDR2 from the germline V gene are MNHEY and SMNVEV (reference sequence). This CDR3 region has 17 residues. CDR3 loop: CASSSFGLAASTDTQYF. In nucleotides, the CDR3 is TGTGCCAGCAGTTCGTTTGGACTAGCGGCTAGCACAGATACGCAGTATTTT.

This clonotype was detected ten times or more. The chain has TRBV12-3 or TRBV12-4 and TRBJ2-3; TRBD2 is a possible D gene (5 bases). Trimming took off 4 bases at V and 3 bases at J, with 11 bases between the two ends. The CDR3 has 14 residues. This CDR3 is CASSSSTGTDTQYF. The CDR3 DNA reads TGTGCCAGCAGTTCTTCCACGGGGACAGATACGCAGTATTTT.